This T cell receptor (beta chain) was recovered during a study of immune reconstitution after stem cell transplant in scleroderma. This clonotype is categorized as medium-sized. Using its own MiXCR run on the RT-PCR reads, TCRdb lists one record per CDR3 protein. The sample records 1,500 to 2,000 distinct CDR3 sequences, about 3.3% being singletons. Sample acquisition took place before or after autologous hematopoietic stem cell transplantation (not recorded which). The TCR comes from a male donor with systemic sclerosis.

In DNA form, the CDR3 reads TGCAGCGTTGAACCGGGCGGGGGGTACAATGAGCAGTTCTTC. This encodes CSVEPGGGYNEQFF. The chain employs TRBV29-1 and TRBJ2-1, with 8 bases identical to TRBD2. Trimming removed 2 bases from V and 4 bases from J; junction bases left unmatched: 4. This CDR3 is built from 14 residues. CDR1 and CDR2 (germline): SQVTM, ANQGSEA.